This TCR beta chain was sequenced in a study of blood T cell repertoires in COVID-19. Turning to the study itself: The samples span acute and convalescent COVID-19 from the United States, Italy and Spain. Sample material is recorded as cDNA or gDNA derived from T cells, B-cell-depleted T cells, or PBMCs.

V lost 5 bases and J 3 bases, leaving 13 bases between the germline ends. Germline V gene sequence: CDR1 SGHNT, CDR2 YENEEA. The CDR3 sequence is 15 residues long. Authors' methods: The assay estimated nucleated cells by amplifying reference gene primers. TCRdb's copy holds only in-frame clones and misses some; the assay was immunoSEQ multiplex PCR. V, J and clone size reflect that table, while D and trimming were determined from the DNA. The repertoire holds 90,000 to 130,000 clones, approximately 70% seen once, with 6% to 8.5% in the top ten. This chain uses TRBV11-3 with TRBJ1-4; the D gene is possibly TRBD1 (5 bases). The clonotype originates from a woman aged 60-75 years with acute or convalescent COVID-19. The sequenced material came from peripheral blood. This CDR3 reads CASSPSGGANEKLFF. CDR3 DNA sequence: TGTGCCAGCAGCCCCTCGGGGGGGGCTAATGAAAAACTGTTTTTT. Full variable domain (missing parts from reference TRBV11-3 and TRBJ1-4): EAGVVQSPRYKIIEKKQPVAFWCNPISGHNTLYWYLQNLGQGPELLIRYENEEAVDDSQLPKDRFSAERLKGVDSTLKIQPAELGDSAVYLCASSPSGGANEKLFFGSGTQLSVL.